The 22 T cell receptor beta chains given below trace back to one sample, sequenced in a study of tumor-infiltrating lymphocytes in oesophageal squamous cell carcinoma. One entry per CDR3 protein results from TCRdb running MiXCR on the PCR reads. This sample has 18,000 or so distinct CDR3 sequences, with roughly 41% found just once. The material sequenced was normal esophageal tissue next to the tumor. The receptors stem from a male donor with esophageal squamous cell carcinoma.

The CDR3 region has the DNA TGTGCCAGCAGTTTGAGGACAGGGGTTTCCTACAATGAGCAGTTCTTC. Its translation: CASSLRTGVSYNEQFF. The chain couples TRBV27 to TRBJ2-1; TRBD1 aligns across 9 bases. V lost 3 bases, J lost 1 base, and 4 bases stayed unmatched. CDR1 is MNHEY and CDR2 is SMNVEV in the germline V gene (reference sequence). The CDR3 sequence is 16 residues long.

The chain uses TRBV11-2 and TRBJ2-5; TRBD1 aligns across 9 bases. The last part of the DNA fits TRBJ2-1 better; the J call may be wrong. The germline CDR1 and CDR2 sequences are SGHAT and FQNNGV. This CDR3 region has 17 residues. The CDR3 region is CASSLRTGTGNYNEQFF. The DNA of the CDR3 is TGTGCCAGCAGCCTAAGAACCGGGACAGGGAACTACAATGAGCAGTTCTTC.

This clonotype was seen ten or more times. A much larger clone lies one base from this, so it may be a read error. The chain employs TRBV12-3 or TRBV12-4 and TRBJ2-7; 7 nucleotides agree with TRBD1. Germline trimming cut 7 bases from V and 7 bases from J; bases unmatched to any gene: 13. The CDR3 is 14 amino acids. The CDR3 loop reads CASILGGILNEQYF. Here the CDR3 DNA reads TGTGCCAGCATCCTAGGGGGCATATTGAATGAGCAGTACTTC.

This clonotype was picked up a small number of times. In nucleotides, the CDR3 is TGTGCCAGCAGCTCACAAGGAACCCCCAGTAGGGGCTACACCTTC. Amino acid sequence: CASSSQGTPSRGYTF. The gene calls are TRBV5-5 and TRBJ1-2; D not certain. The length of the CDR3 is 15 residues. With 3 bases removed from V and 8 bases from J, the gap between germline ends came to 20 bases. Germline assignment: CDR1 SGHKS and CDR2 YYEKEE (reference sequence).

V and J are TRBV12-3 or TRBV12-4 and TRBJ1-1; unclear D gene. Trimming shortened V by 4 bases and J by 3 bases, and 24 bases separated the two germline ends. The CDR3 sequence is 18 residues long. CDR3 bases: TGTGCCAGCAGTTCCCAGCTCTCGGTTGGAGTGTTGGACACTGAAGCTTTCTTT. Its protein is CASSSQLSVGVLDTEAFF.

This chain joins TRBV7-4 and TRBJ2-3; unclear D gene. Germline V CDR1 and CDR2: SGHVT, SQSDAQ. The CDR3 is made up of 12 amino acids. Trimming removed 5 bases from V and 5 bases from J, with 8 bases in between. CDR3 in DNA: TGTGCCAGCAGCCTACTCCGAGATACGCAGTATTTT. The encoded protein is CASSLLRDTQYF.

This clonotype was counted at least ten times. This chain connects TRBV10-1 to TRBJ2-7, with 15 nucleotides matching TRBD2. Germline V gene data show CDR1 as WNHNN and CDR2 as SYGVQD (reference sequence). J was trimmed by 4 bases and V by 3 bases; bases with no gene match: 1. The CDR3 runs 15 residues. For the CDR3, the DNA is TGCGCCAGCAGTGACGGGACTAGCGGGAGGTACGAGCAGTACTTC. It encodes CASSDGTSGRYEQYF.

The chain is built from TRBV6-2 or TRBV6-3 and TRBJ2-5; 7 nucleotides agree with TRBD2. J lost 1 base, V lost 6 bases, and 5 bases had no gene match. Looked up from germline, CDR1 is MNHEY and CDR2 is SVGEGT. The CDR3 consists of 14 residues. CDR3 protein: CASRNSGVQETQYF. Written as DNA, the CDR3 is TGTGCCAGCAGAAACAGCGGGGTCCAAGAGACCCAGTACTTC.

The chain uses TRBV7-4 and TRBJ2-7; D perhaps matches TRBD1 (6 bases). Germline CDR1 and CDR2: SGHVT and SQSDAQ. V lost 5 bases and J lost 6, with 20 bases in between. The CDR3 extends over 15 amino acids. The CDR3 DNA follows: TGTGCCAGCAGCCACAACGGACAGACCCTAACCGAGCAGTACTTC. It codes for CASSHNGQTLTEQYF.

The table lists this clonotype with a few counts. In DNA, the CDR3 is TGTGCCATCAGTGAGTCGAATGTGTGGACAGGCACTGAAGCTTTCTTT. Translated: CAISESNVWTGTEAFF. This rearrangement joins TRBV10-3 to TRBJ1-1; 7 bases align to TRBD1. After removal of 0 bases from V and 4 bases from J, the junction contained 8 bases not matched to a gene. The CDR3 is 16 amino acids. Germline CDR1 and CDR2: ENHRY and SYGVKD.

This clonotype was seen repeatedly, ten times or more. The chain has TRBV6-1 and TRBJ2-4, with D perhaps matching TRBD1 (5 bases). Trimming pared 6 bases from V and 2 bases from J, leaving 14 bases between. The CDR3 is 15 residues long. Germline CDR1 MNHNS, CDR2 SASEGT. CDR3 DNA sequence: TGTGCCAGCAGGCCGCTCGACAGCACCAAAAACATTCAGTACTTC. Amino acid sequence: CASRPLDSTKNIQYF.

In its sample, this clonotype ranks as medium-sized (0.01 to 0.1%). The rearrangement uses TRBV12-3 or TRBV12-4 and TRBJ2-6; possibly TRBD1 for D (5 bases). The CDR3 spans 15 residues. Trimming removed 3 bases at V and 1 base at J, with 7 bases between. The CDR3 sequence: CASSLSGSGANVLTF. Here the CDR3 DNA reads TGTGCCAGCAGTTTGTCAGGGTCTGGGGCCAACGTCCTGACTTTC.

This clonotype was counted ten times or more. This chain connects TRBV6-6 to TRBJ2-7, with 8 bases identical to TRBD1. The ends lost 2 bases at V and 3 bases at J; junction bases unmatched: 3. This CDR3 is built from 14 residues. CDR1 is MNHNY, CDR2 SVGAGI, per germline (reference sequence). In DNA, the CDR3 is TGTGCCAGCAGTTACAGGACAGGGAGCTACGAGCAGTACTTC. Its protein product is CASSYRTGSYEQYF.

This clonotype is labeled medium-sized. No DNA is shown, since the ends of the CDR3 on it are uncertain; the CDR3 is the one TCRdb lists. V usage is TRBV7-8 and J usage is TRBJ2-1; the table's D call, TRBD1, was not checked against the DNA. The length of the CDR3 is 14 amino acids, counting both ends. The germline gives CDR1 SGHVS, CDR2 FQNEAQ. CDR3 region: CASSLVGRGSPLHF.

As regards this clonotype: The conserved closing phenylalanine or tryptophan is absent in this CDR3, likely reflecting a read error. No DNA is shown, since the ends of the CDR3 on it are uncertain; the CDR3 is the one TCRdb lists. The chain employs TRBV6-2 or TRBV6-3 and TRBJ2-3; whether TRBD1, the table's D call, matches the DNA was not checked. Germline V lookup: CDR1 MNHEY, CDR2 SVGEGT. The CDR3 extends over 19 residues, inclusive of both ends. CDR3 loop: CASRYRDRTEVNYGYTFGS.

This sequence joins TRBV7-3 and TRBJ2-5; maybe TRBD1 (6 bases). The J call is uncertain, as TRBJ2-1 better fits the DNA end. CDR1 is SGHTA and CDR2 is FQGTGA in the germline V gene. The CDR3 covers 16 residues. This CDR3 is CASSPRSGTTYNEQFF. The CDR3 region has the DNA TGTGCCAGCAGTCCTAGATCCGGGACAACCTACAATGAGCAGTTCTTC.

This clonotype was detected a few times. The chain is built from TRBV10-1 and TRBJ2-1, with 8 positions matching TRBD1. TRBJ2-7 matches the DNA end more closely, so the J call is doubtful. Germline lookup yields CDR1 WNHNN and CDR2 SYGVQD (reference sequence). This CDR3 spans 16 amino acids. The CDR3: CASSGIDRGFINEQYF. The CDR3 nucleotides are TGCGCCAGCAGTGGTATAGACAGGGGCTTCATCAATGAGCAGTACTTC.

The chain uses TRBV7-3 and TRBJ2-1; TRBD2 aligns across 7 bases. After removal of 5 bases from V and 5 bases from J, the junction contained 12 bases not matched to a gene. The germline gives CDR1 SGHTA, CDR2 FQGTGA. The CDR3 extends over 16 amino acids. This CDR3 reads CASSPPGGGGNNEQFF. CDR3 coding DNA: TGTGCCAGCAGCCCGCCGGGAGGAGGAGGCAACAATGAGCAGTTCTTC.

The rearrangement uses TRBV7-4 and TRBJ2-1, with a tentative D call TRBD2 (6 bases). In germline, CDR1 is SGHVT, CDR2 SQSDAQ. V lost 5 bases to trimming and J lost 6 bases, with 20 bases between them. The CDR3 loop spans 16 amino acids. The chain's CDR3 is CASSVTPSVLGNEQFF. The CDR3 DNA reads TGTGCCAGCAGCGTCACCCCTAGCGTGTTAGGCAATGAGCAGTTCTTC.

The rearrangement uses TRBV19 and TRBJ2-5; tentative D call: TRBD2 (6 bases). The J call is doubtful: the DNA matches TRBJ2-7 better. CDR1 is LNHDA and CDR2 is SQIVND in the germline V gene (reference sequence). The CDR3 totals 15 residues. CDR3 DNA sequence: TGTGCCAGTAGTATAAATTGGGGAGGAGGAAACGAGCAGTACTTC. Translating gives CASSINWGGGNEQYF.

This clonotype has more than one count but fewer than ten. At one end, the junction sequence differs from germline, possibly due to a read error. The chain uses TRBV7-2 and TRBJ2-1; 11 nucleotides agree with TRBD2. The CDR3 length is 18 residues. Germline V gene sequence: CDR1 SGHTA, CDR2 FQGNSA. This CDR3 reads CASSPGLAEGSSTGELYF. In DNA, the CDR3 is TGTGCCAGCAGCCCGGGACTAGCGGAGGGGTCTAGCACCGGGGAGCTGTACTTC.

This clonotype was seen many times. Being one base from a much bigger clone, this may be a read error. This sequence joins TRBV27 and TRBJ2-1, with 10 bases fitting TRBD2. The assigned J gene may be wrong: the sequence end matches TRBJ2-7 better. The germline gives CDR1 MNHEY, CDR2 SMNVEV (reference sequence). The CDR3 has 17 residues. This CDR3 reads CASSPLPRLAGFNEQYF. In DNA form, the CDR3 reads TGTGCCAGCAGTCCCCTACCCCGACTAGCGGGTTTTAATGAGCAGTACTTC.